The rows below give T cell receptor beta chains drawn from one sample of a study of T cells in Graves' hyperthyroidism and ophthalmopathy. TCRdb re-called the multiplex PCR reads through MiXCR, storing one row per CDR3 protein. The table shows fewer than 400,000 distinct CDR3 sequences, with around an eighth occurring only once. Sequencing was carried out using blood. The receptors originated from a man in his fifties with Graves' ophthalmopathy. The CDR3 runs from the conserved cysteine through the conserved F or W. The D gene is left open where the match is weak. Size is stated for part of the rows, as once, few or many counts, or as a class when the clone is expanded.

TRBV30	TRBJ2-1	TRBD2	many	CAWSGTSGKSSYNEQFF
TRBV11-2	TRBJ2-7	TRBD2	many	CASSTPSGPFSYEQYF
TRBV7-2	TRBJ2-6	-	few	CASSQDPGANVLTF
TRBV7-9	TRBJ2-3	TRBD2	few	CASSSGLAPSTDTQYF
TRBV19	TRBJ1-2	-	many	CASSIVGHGYTF
TRBV27	TRBJ2-2	TRBD1	-	CASSSTGGGSPTGELFF
TRBV6-2/TRBV6-3	TRBJ1-1	-	-	CASSYSGRLNTEAFF
TRBV10-2	TRBJ2-7	-	few	CASTRDWSYEQYF
TRBV25-1	TRBJ2-6	-	-	CASSKGTTGANVLTF
TRBV9	TRBJ2-3	-	few	CASSGGIDSTDTQYF
TRBV20-1	TRBJ2-1	TRBD2	-	CSAPLAGGRYEQFF
TRBV28	TRBJ2-7	-	once	CASSFVGGYEQYF
TRBV28	TRBJ1-1	-	many	CASNLNTEAFF
TRBV6-2/TRBV6-3	TRBJ2-3	TRBD2	few	CASRPQPGLGYTDTQYF
TRBV28	TRBJ2-7	-	many	CASSSPPLEQYF
TRBV5-1	TRBJ2-7	TRBD1	few	CASSAPGQGAEEQYF
TRBV28	TRBJ2-7	TRBD2	many	CASSLRSSGTGGEQYF
TRBV20-1	TRBJ2-3	TRBD2	many	CSAKAGVLSRTDTQYF
TRBV5-1	TRBJ2-1	-	few	CASSWDWEEQFF
TRBV19	TRBJ1-1	-	few	CASLGGELSTEAFF
TRBV5-1	TRBJ2-7	TRBD1	few	CASSHRLGTGAYEQYF
TRBV11-3	TRBJ2-3	TRBD2	few	CASSSRASGSTDTQYF
TRBV4-2	TRBJ2-1	-	many	CASSQDSRLGSEQFF
TRBV6-5	TRBJ2-5	TRBD2	many	CASSYSRLASGETQYF
TRBV18	TRBJ2-1	TRBD1	-	CASSAQGQGNEQFF
TRBV6-2/TRBV6-3	TRBJ2-7	TRBD2	many	CASSYGASGVPYEQYF
TRBV24-1	TRBJ2-5	TRBD1	many	CATSDIGTDQETQYF
TRBV5-1	TRBJ2-4	-	many	CASSLAEGLAKNIQYF
TRBV28	TRBJ2-7	-	many	CASSPSGHRYEQYF
TRBV3-1	TRBJ2-7	TRBD1	-	CASSQGTGGYDEQYF
TRBV29-1	TRBJ1-2	-	-	CSVGAGDRGYTF